The entry below gives a single TCR beta chain sequence along with its context. Its antigen remains unknown. The data stem from a study of blood T cells in healthy people across ages. Study as a whole: Capture via template switching afforded approximately one barcoded beta molecule per two T cells. Notes on the study in general: Diversity figures derived from one million T cells were judged to underestimate the true value.

For the second PCR, which ran for 7 to 11 cycles, a sample-barcoded 5' primer and a J-beta primer mix were used. Per-sample output comprised a minimum of 3 million paired-end reads containing CDR3. Each CDR3 protein gets one entry after TCRdb re-called the 5' RACE reads with MiXCR. The repertoire holds 600,000 to 800,000 distinct CDR3 sequences, with roughly half as singletons. The CDR3 sequence is 16 residues long. Trimming at V came to 5 bases and at J to 5 bases, leaving 12 bases not matched to a gene. At least 7 million PBMCs were isolated per sample. Sample: blood. This clonotype originated in an elderly woman in good health. The chain uses TRBV12-3 or TRBV12-4 and TRBJ1-2; 9 positions match TRBD1. CDR3 sequence reads: CASSPGTGSPQYGYTF. The CDR3 nucleotides are TGTGCCAGCAGTCCCGGGACAGGGTCGCCCCAATATGGCTACACCTTC.